These T cell receptor beta chains were read from a single sample in a study of blood T cell repertoires in COVID-19. The data were produced by immunoSEQ multiplex PCR, yet TCRdb's version contains in-frame clones alone and is incomplete. The sample has 160,000 or so clones; about 92% are singletons. Source material: peripheral blood. Receptors originate from a man between 60 and 70 years old with active or convalescent COVID-19. Each CDR3 is given with its conserved first and last residue. Fields, in order: D gene, CDR3 length, V gene, clone size, J gene, CDR3 protein, CDR3 DNA. A D gene is named only where the DNA matches it firmly. The size field is filled for only some rows; it gives once, few, many or a size class.

TRBD1,16,TRBV2,.,TRBJ1-5,CASSERGQQGNQPQHF,TGTGCCAGCAGTGAAAGGGGACAGCAGGGCAATCAGCCCCAGCATTTT
.,16,TRBV5-4,.,TRBJ1-2,CASSLPGRITNYGYTF,TGTGCCAGCAGCTTGCCCGGCAGGATTACTAACTATGGCTACACCTTC
TRBD1,14,TRBV6-5,.,TRBJ2-1,CASSRQGSYNEQFF,TGTGCCAGCAGTCGACAGGGTTCCTACAATGAGCAGTTCTTC
TRBD1,15,TRBV5-5,.,TRBJ1-1,CASSARGGLNTEAFF,TGTGCCAGCAGCGCCAGAGGGGGCTTGAACACTGAAGCTTTCTTT
TRBD1,16,TRBV18,.,TRBJ1-4,CASSPRTGSTNEKLFF,TGTGCCAGCTCACCCCGGACAGGGAGCACTAATGAAAAACTGTTTTTT
.,12,TRBV19,.,TRBJ1-2,CASSIQGWGYTF,TGTGCCAGTAGTATACAGGGCTGGGGCTACACCTTC
TRBD2,20,TRBV19,.,TRBJ2-1,CASSIVGLAGGLGGYNEQFF,TGTGCCAGTAGTATAGTAGGCCTAGCGGGAGGTTTAGGGGGCTACAATGAGCAGTTCTTC
.,15,TRBV19,few,TRBJ1-5,CASSKEELASQPQHF,TGTGCCAGTAGCAAAGAGGAACTGGCGAGTCAGCCCCAGCATTTT
.,13,TRBV14,.,TRBJ2-4,CASSQVGADIQYF,TGTGCCAGCAGCCAAGTGGGGGCAGACATTCAGTACTTC
.,14,TRBV7-2,.,TRBJ2-2,CASSSDFISVELFF,TGTGCCAGCAGTTCGGACTTTATTAGTGTGGAGCTGTTTTTT
TRBD2,15,TRBV11-3,once,TRBJ2-3,CASSLGAGGTDTQYF,TGTGCCAGCAGCTTAGGGGCGGGAGGCACAGATACGCAGTATTTT
TRBD1,16,TRBV10-1,.,TRBJ1-4,CASSGGTGVPNEKLFF,TGCGCCAGCAGTGGAGGGACAGGGGTCCCGAATGAAAAACTGTTTTTT
.,16,TRBV4-2,.,TRBJ2-3,CASSQDPGVGTDTQYF,TGTGCCAGCAGCCAAGATCCGGGGGTTGGCACAGATACGCAGTATTTT
.,12,TRBV15,.,TRBJ2-7,CATSRDTYEQYF,TGTGCCACCAGCAGAGATACATACGAGCAGTACTTC
.,14,TRBV13,.,TRBJ1-2,CASSLDTGDYGYTF,TGTGCCAGCAGCCTAGACACGGGGGACTATGGCTACACCTTC
.,13,TRBV3-1/TRBV3-2,.,TRBJ2-3,CASSQDSADTQYF,TGTGCCAGCAGCCAAGATAGCGCAGATACGCAGTATTTT
TRBD1,15,TRBV25-1,.,TRBJ1-1,CASSESTGTYTEAFF,TGTGCCAGCAGTGAATCGACAGGGACGTACACTGAAGCTTTCTTT
.,15,TRBV2,.,TRBJ1-6,CASSEQGPYNSPLHF,TGTGCCAGCAGTGAACAGGGGCCCTATAATTCACCCCTCCACTTT
.,14,TRBV9,.,TRBJ2-7,CASSPLLGAKAQYF,TGTGCCAGCAGCCCTCTGTTGGGGGCAAAGGCGCAGTACTTC
.,15,TRBV21-1,.,TRBJ2-1,CASRRTSGVGNEQFF,TGTGCCAGCAGGAGGACTAGCGGAGTGGGGAATGAGCAGTTCTTC
TRBD2,17,TRBV6-6,.,TRBJ2-3,CASSPRTSGGVRDTQYF,TGTGCCAGCAGTCCGAGGACTAGCGGGGGGGTAAGGGATACGCAGTATTTT
TRBD1,21,TRBV19,.,TRBJ1-4,CASSIDHFGTGAIGTNEKLFF,TGTGCCAGTAGTATAGATCATTTTGGGACAGGGGCAATCGGTACTAATGAAAAACTGTTTTTT
TRBD1,16,TRBV4-1,.,TRBJ2-7,CASSQVEWTGTYEQYF,TGCGCCAGCAGCCAAGTTGAATGGACAGGGACCTACGAGCAGTACTTC
TRBD1,17,TRBV14,.,TRBJ1-1,CASSQGTGVLMNTEAFF,TGTGCCAGCAGCCAAGGGACAGGGGTTTTGATGAACACTGAAGCTTTCTTT
.,15,TRBV6-5,.,TRBJ1-1,CASRPLQGANTEAFF,TGTGCCAGCAGACCCCTACAGGGAGCGAACACTGAAGCTTTCTTT
TRBD2,18,TRBV6-6,.,TRBJ2-3,CASSHYPRRGGSTDTQYF,TGTGCCAGCAGTCATTATCCTCGGCGGGGGGGTAGCACAGATACGCAGTATTTT
TRBD2,17,TRBV9,.,TRBJ2-3,CASSVVAGGPSTDTQYF,TGTGCCAGCAGCGTAGTAGCGGGAGGGCCCAGCACAGATACGCAGTATTTT
TRBD1,15,TRBV6-5,.,TRBJ1-6,CASRGQVMMGSPLHF,TGTGCCAGCAGGGGACAGGTTATGATGGGTTCACCCCTCCACTTT
.,16,TRBV11-2,.,TRBJ1-1,CASSLGQYALNTEAFF,TGTGCCAGCAGCTTAGGACAGTATGCCCTAAACACTGAAGCTTTCTTT
TRBD1,17,TRBV28,.,TRBJ1-1,CASSLQGAPAPNTEAFF,TGTGCCAGCAGTTTACAGGGGGCCCCGGCTCCGAACACTGAAGCTTTCTTT
.,15,TRBV2,.,TRBJ2-2,CASSEVTRNTGELFF,TGTGCCAGCAGTGAAGTGACTAGGAACACCGGGGAGCTGTTTTTT
.,18,TRBV21-1,once,TRBJ2-7,CASSSRDRGHPRSYEQYF,TGTGCCAGCAGCAGCCGGGACAGAGGGCACCCTAGGTCCTACGAGCAGTACTTC
TRBD1,17,TRBV9,.,TRBJ1-3,CASSGGDRGYSGNTIYF,TGTGCCAGCAGCGGGGGAGACAGGGGTTACTCTGGAAACACCATATATTTT
TRBD1,15,TRBV5-4,.,TRBJ1-2,CASSIRDRGPYGYTF,TGTGCCAGCAGCATCCGGGACAGGGGGCCCTATGGCTACACCTTC
TRBD1,13,TRBV19,.,TRBJ2-7,CAKRGTGPYEQYF,TGTGCCAAAAGAGGGACAGGGCCCTACGAGCAGTACTTC
.,13,TRBV27,.,TRBJ2-7,CASSLAISYEQYF,TGTGCCAGCAGCCTAGCGATCTCTTACGAGCAGTACTTC
TRBD2,14,TRBV10-1,.,TRBJ2-7,CASRGAGLSYEQYF,TGCGCCAGCAGAGGAGCGGGACTCTCCTACGAGCAGTACTTC
.,15,TRBV6-5,.,TRBJ1-1,CASSYSRRVGTEAFF,TGTGCCAGCAGTTACTCCAGGCGGGTGGGCACTGAAGCTTTCTTT
.,14,TRBV2,few,TRBJ1-5,CASSSRQGNQPQHF,TGTGCCAGCAGTAGTCGACAGGGCAATCAGCCCCAGCATTTT
.,17,TRBV19,.,TRBJ2-6,CASSILQGVSGANVLTF,TGTGCCAGTAGTATACTACAGGGAGTCTCTGGGGCCAACGTCCTGACTTTC
.,15,TRBV2,.,TRBJ2-5,CASSFPGGASGTQYF,TGTGCCAGCAGTTTTCCGGGGGGCGCCTCCGGGACCCAGTACTTC
.,17,TRBV4-1,.,TRBJ1-5,CASSQDGGEYSNQPQHF,TGCGCCAGCAGCCAAGACGGCGGGGAATATAGCAATCAGCCCCAGCATTTT
TRBD1,14,TRBV5-1,once,TRBJ1-3,CASSVTGAGNTIYF,TGCGCCAGCAGCGTGACAGGGGCTGGAAACACCATATATTTT
TRBD2,17,TRBV7-8,.,TRBJ2-1,CASSLVVGTSGYNEQFF,TGTGCCAGCAGCTTAGTTGTGGGGACTAGCGGCTACAATGAGCAGTTCTTC
.,15,TRBV6-6,.,TRBJ1-5,CASSATGNSNQPQHF,TGTGCCAGCAGTGCTACAGGGAATAGCAATCAGCCCCAGCATTTT
TRBD2,15,TRBV10-1,.,TRBJ2-3,CASSESAGVTDTQYF,TGCGCCAGCAGTGAGTCGGCGGGAGTGACAGATACGCAGTATTTT
TRBD2,19,TRBV11-3,.,TRBJ2-1,CASSLEYGVAGDSYNEQFF,TGTGCCAGCAGCTTAGAGTATGGTGTAGCGGGAGACTCCTACAATGAGCAGTTCTTC
TRBD1,15,TRBV19,.,TRBJ1-5,CASSIRDRPNQPQHF,TGTGCCAGTAGTATACGGGACAGACCCAATCAGCCCCAGCATTTT
.,14,TRBV18,.,TRBJ2-7,CASSRGDGVYEQYF,TGTGCCAGCTCACGCGGGGACGGCGTCTACGAGCAGTACTTC
TRBD1,14,TRBV6-6,.,TRBJ1-6,CASSLTGFGSPLHF,TGTGCCAGCAGCTTGACAGGGTTCGGTTCACCCCTCCACTTT
.,14,TRBV5-6,few,TRBJ2-7,CASSLRGTTYEQYF,TGTGCCAGCAGCTTGAGAGGAACTACCTACGAGCAGTACTTC
TRBD1,14,TRBV27,.,TRBJ1-2,CASSRGQRNYGYTF,TGTGCCAGCAGTAGGGGACAGAGGAACTATGGCTACACCTTC
TRBD1,13,TRBV14,once,TRBJ2-4,CASSLWTGKIQYF,TGTGCCAGCAGCCTATGGACAGGGAAAATTCAGTACTTC
.,15,TRBV5-1,.,TRBJ2-2,CASSLLTSNTGELFF,TGCGCCAGCAGCTTGTTGACTTCGAACACCGGGGAGCTGTTTTTT
TRBD1,15,TRBV19,.,TRBJ1-1,CASTLTDRGDTEAFF,TGTGCCAGTACCCTGACCGACAGGGGGGATACTGAAGCTTTCTTT